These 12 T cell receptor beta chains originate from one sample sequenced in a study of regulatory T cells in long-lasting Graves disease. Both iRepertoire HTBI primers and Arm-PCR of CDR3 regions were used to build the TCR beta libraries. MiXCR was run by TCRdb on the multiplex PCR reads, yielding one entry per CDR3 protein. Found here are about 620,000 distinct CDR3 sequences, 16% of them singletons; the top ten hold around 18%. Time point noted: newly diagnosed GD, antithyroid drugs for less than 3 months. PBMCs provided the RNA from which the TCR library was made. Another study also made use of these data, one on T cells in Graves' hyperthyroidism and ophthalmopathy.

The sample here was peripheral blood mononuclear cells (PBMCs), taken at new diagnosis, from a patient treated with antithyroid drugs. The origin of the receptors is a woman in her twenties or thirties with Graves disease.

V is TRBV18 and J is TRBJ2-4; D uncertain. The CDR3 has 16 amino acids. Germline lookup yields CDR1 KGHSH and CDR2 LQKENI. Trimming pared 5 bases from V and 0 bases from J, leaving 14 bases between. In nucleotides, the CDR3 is TGTGCCAGCTCAAAGACGGAAACCCTAGCCAAAAACATTCAGTACTTC. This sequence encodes CASSKTETLAKNIQYF.

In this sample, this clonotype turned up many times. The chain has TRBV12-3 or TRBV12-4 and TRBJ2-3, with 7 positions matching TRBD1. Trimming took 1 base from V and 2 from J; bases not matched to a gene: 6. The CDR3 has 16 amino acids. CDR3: CASSLGTGSPTDTQYF. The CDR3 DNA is TGTGCCAGCAGTTTAGGGACAGGTTCCCCCACAGATACGCAGTATTTT.

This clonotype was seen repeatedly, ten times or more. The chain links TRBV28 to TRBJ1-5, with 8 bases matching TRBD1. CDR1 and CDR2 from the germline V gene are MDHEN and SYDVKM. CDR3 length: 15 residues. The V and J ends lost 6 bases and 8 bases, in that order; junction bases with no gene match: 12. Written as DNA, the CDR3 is TGTGCCAGCAGCCCAACAGGGGGGGGGGTGAAGCCCCAGCATTTT. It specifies CASSPTGGGVKPQHF.

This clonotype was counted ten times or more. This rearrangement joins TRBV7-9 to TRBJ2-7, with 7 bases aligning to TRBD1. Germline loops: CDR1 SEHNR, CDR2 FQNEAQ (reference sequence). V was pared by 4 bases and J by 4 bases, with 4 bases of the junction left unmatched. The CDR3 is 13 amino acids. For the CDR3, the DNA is TGTGCCAGCAGCTCCGCAGGGGGTTACGAGCAGTACTTC. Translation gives CASSSAGGYEQYF. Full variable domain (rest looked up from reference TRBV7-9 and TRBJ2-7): DTGVSQNPRHKITKRGQNVTFRCDPISEHNRLYWYRQTLGQGPEFLTYFQNEAQLEKSRLLSDRFSAERPKGSFSTLEIQRTEQGDSAMYLCASSSAGGYEQYFGPGTRLTVT.

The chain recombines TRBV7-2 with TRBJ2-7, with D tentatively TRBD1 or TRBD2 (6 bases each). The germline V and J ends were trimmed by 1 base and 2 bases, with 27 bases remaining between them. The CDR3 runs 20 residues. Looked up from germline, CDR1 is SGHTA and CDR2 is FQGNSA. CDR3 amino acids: CASSLGWGRGTQRATYEQYF. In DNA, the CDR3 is TGTGCCAGCAGCTTAGGGTGGGGTCGGGGGACACAGCGGGCTACCTACGAGCAGTACTTC.

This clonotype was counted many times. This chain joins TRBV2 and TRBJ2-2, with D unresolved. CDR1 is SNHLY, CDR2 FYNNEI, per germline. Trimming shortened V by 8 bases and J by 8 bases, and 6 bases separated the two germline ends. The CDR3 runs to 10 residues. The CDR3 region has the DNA TGTGCCAGCGGATTAGGGGAGCTGTTTTTT. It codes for CASGLGELFF.

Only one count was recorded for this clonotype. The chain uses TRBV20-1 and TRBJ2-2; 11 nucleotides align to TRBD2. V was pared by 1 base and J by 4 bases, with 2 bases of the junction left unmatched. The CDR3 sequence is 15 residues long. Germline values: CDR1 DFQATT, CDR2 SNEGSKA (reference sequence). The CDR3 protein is CSARAGLAGTGELFF. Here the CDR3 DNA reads TGCAGTGCTAGAGCAGGACTAGCGGGCACCGGGGAGCTGTTTTTT.

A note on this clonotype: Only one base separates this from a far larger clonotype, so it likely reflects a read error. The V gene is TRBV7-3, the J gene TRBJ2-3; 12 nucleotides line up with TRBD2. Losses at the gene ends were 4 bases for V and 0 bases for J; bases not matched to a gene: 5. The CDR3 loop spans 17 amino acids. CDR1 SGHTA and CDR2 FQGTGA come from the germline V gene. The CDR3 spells CASSSSGRAISTDTQYF. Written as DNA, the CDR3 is TGTGCCAGCAGCTCTAGCGGGAGGGCCATCAGCACAGATACGCAGTATTTT.

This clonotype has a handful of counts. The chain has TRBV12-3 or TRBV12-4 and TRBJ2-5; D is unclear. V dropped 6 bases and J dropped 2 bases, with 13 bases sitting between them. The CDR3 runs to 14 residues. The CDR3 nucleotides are TGTGCCAGCAGCACAAGTCTGGAACAAGAGACCCAGTACTTC. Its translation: CASSTSLEQETQYF.

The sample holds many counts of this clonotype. The CDR3 sequence is CSVDRQGGDEQYF. For the CDR3, the DNA is TGCAGCGTTGACCGGCAGGGTGGCGACGAGCAGTACTTC. The chain couples TRBV29-1 to TRBJ2-7, with D possibly TRBD1 on 5 matching bases. Trimming took 3 bases from V and 5 from J, leaving 14 bases between them. This CDR3 has 13 amino acids. The germline CDR1 and CDR2 sequences are SQVTM and ANQGSEA.

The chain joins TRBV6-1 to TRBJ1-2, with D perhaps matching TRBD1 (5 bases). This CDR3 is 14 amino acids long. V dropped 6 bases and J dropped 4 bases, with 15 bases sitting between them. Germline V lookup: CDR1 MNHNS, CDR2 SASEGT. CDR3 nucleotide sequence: TGTGCCAGCAGCCCGGGGCACCGAGGCTATGGCTACACCTTC. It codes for CASSPGHRGYGYTF.

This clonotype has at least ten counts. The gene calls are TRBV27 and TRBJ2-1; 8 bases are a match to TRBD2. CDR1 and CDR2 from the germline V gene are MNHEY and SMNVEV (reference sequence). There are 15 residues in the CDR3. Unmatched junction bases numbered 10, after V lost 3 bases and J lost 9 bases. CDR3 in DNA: TGTGCCAGCAGTTTCGGGACTAGAGCCTCCGGTGAGCAGTTCTTC. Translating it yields CASSFGTRASGEQFF.